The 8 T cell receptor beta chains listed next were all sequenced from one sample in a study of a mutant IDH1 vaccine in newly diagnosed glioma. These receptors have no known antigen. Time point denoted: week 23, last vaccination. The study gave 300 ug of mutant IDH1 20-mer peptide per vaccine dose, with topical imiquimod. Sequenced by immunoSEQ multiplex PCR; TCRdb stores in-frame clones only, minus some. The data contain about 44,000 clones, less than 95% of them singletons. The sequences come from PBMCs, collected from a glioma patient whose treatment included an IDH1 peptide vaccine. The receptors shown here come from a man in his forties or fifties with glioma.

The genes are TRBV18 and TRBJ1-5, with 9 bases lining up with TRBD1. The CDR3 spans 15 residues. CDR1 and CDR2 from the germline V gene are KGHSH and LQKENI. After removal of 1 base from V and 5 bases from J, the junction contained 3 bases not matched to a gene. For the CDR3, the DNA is TGTGCCAGCTCACCACGGACAGGGGCGGATCAGCCCCAGCATTTT. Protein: CASSPRTGADQPQHF.

The CDR3 DNA is TGTGCCAGCAGTTTTGGCGTCCCGCCCCAGCATTTT. It specifies CASSFGVPPQHF. This chain links TRBV28 with TRBJ1-5; D uncertain. CDR3 length: 12 amino acids. Germline V gene data show CDR1 as MDHEN and CDR2 as SYDVKM. Trimming shortened V by 3 bases and J by 9 bases, and 9 bases separated the two germline ends.

CDR3 sequence (DNA): TGCGCCACCCGGACGGGACAGGGGAGGACTGAAGCTTTCTTT. It is translated as CATRTGQGRTEAFF. The chain is built from TRBV10-2 and TRBJ1-1; 10 nucleotides line up with TRBD1. The CDR3 length is 14 residues. CDR1 is WSHSY and CDR2 is SAAADI in the germline V gene. V was pared by 10 bases and J by 5 bases, with 10 bases of the junction left unmatched.

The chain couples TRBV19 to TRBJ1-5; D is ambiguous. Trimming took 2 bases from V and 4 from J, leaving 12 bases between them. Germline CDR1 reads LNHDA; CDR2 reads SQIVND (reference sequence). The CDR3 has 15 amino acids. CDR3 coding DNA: TGTGCCAGTAGTATATCAACGGCGGGAAATCAGCCCCAGCATTTT. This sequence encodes CASSISTAGNQPQHF.

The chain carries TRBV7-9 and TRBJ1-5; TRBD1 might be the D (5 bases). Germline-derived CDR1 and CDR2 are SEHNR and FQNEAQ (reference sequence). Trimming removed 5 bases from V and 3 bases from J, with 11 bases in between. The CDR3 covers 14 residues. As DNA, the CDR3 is TGTGCCAGCAGCGATCAGGGATACAATCAGCCCCAGCATTTT. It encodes CASSDQGYNQPQHF.

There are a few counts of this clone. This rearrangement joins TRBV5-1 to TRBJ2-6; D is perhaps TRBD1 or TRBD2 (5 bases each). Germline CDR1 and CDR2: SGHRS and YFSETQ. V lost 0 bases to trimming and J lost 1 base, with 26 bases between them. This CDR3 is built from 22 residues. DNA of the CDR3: TGCGCCAGCAGCTTGGCGGGTAACAGGCAGGACTTTTCCCCTTCTGGGGCCAACGTCCTGACTTTC. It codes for CASSLAGNRQDFSPSGANVLTF. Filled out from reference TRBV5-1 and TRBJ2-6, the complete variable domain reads KAGVTQTPRYLIKTRGQQVTLSCSPISGHRSVSWYQQTPGQGLQFLFEYFSETQRNKGNFPGRFSGRQFSNSRSEMNVSTLELGDSALYLCASSLAGNRQDFSPSGANVLTFGAGSRLTVL.

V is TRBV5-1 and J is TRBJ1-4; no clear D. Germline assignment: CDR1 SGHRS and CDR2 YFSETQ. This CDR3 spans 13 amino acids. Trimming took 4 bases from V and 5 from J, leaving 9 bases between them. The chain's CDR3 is CASSPTTNEKLFF. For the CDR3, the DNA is TGCGCCAGCAGCCCAACTACAAATGAAAAACTGTTTTTT. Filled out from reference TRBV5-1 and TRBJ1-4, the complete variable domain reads KAGVTQTPRYLIKTRGQQVTLSCSPISGHRSVSWYQQTPGQGLQFLFEYFSETQRNKGNFPGRFSGRQFSNSRSEMNVSTLELGDSALYLCASSPTTNEKLFFGSGTQLSVL.

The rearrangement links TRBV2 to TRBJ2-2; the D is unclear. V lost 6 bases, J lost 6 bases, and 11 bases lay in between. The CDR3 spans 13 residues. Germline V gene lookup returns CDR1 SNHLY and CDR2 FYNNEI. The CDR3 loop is CASRDPGAGELFF. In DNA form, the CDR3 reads TGTGCCAGCAGGGACCCTGGTGCCGGGGAGCTGTTTTTT.